One sample yielded the 21 T cell receptor beta chains listed below, sequenced in a study of cytomegalovirus exposure and HLA in healthy donors. The assay was immunoSEQ multiplex PCR, and TCRdb's table has in-frame clones only and misses some. In the table there are fewer than 300,000 clones, around nine tenths of which are singletons. Sequenced input: PBMCs. These receptor sequences come from a woman younger than 30 in good health and CMV-seronegative.

This rearrangement joins TRBV19 to TRBJ1-2, with D possibly matching TRBD1 (5 bases). The CDR3 totals 15 residues. V lost 6 bases and J lost 4, with 18 bases in between. CDR1 and CDR2 from the germline V gene are LNHDA and SQIVND (reference sequence). The CDR3 sequence: CASRGTGVLPYGYTF. The CDR3 region has the DNA TGTGCCAGTAGAGGGACGGGGGTCCTCCCCTATGGCTACACCTTC.

This sequence joins TRBV27 and TRBJ1-1; D might be TRBD1 (6 bases). The ends were cut back, 3 bases at V and 0 bases at J, with 8 bases in the middle. This CDR3 has 14 amino acids. Germline CDR1 MNHEY, CDR2 SMNVEV (reference sequence). CDR3 loop: CASSFGQMNTEAFF. Written as DNA, the CDR3 is TGTGCCAGCAGTTTCGGACAGATGAACACTGAAGCTTTCTTT.

The genes are TRBV4-1 and TRBJ1-1; tentatively, D is TRBD1 (5 bases). Trimming cost V 0 bases and J 3 bases, with 26 bases left between them. Germline V gives CDR1 MGHRA, CDR2 YSYEKL. The CDR3 is 20 residues long. CDR3 in amino acids: CASSQESPRGRAGRHTEAFF. The CDR3 DNA reads TGCGCCAGCAGCCAAGAAAGCCCAAGAGGAAGGGCAGGGCGGCACACTGAAGCTTTCTTT.

This chain joins TRBV11-2 and TRBJ2-2; D may be TRBD2 (5 bases). The CDR3 contains 14 residues. From germline, CDR1 is SGHAT and CDR2 FQNNGV. Trimming pared 5 bases from V and 6 bases from J, leaving 13 bases between. The CDR3 loop reads CASSLVLAPGELFF. CDR3 in DNA: TGTGCCAGCAGCCTCGTTTTAGCGCCCGGGGAGCTGTTTTTT.

The V call is TRBV29-1, the J call TRBJ2-5; possible D gene TRBD1, 7 bases. V lost 3 bases to trimming and J lost 4 bases, with 18 bases between them. The CDR3 consists of 15 residues. Germline assignment: CDR1 SQVTM and CDR2 ANQGSEA. For the CDR3, the DNA is TGCAGCGTTGAGGCGGGAACAGGGGCGGGAGAGACCCAGTACTTC. Translation gives CSVEAGTGAGETQYF.

The chain joins TRBV25-1 to TRBJ2-5, with no clear D. This CDR3 region has 11 residues. Germline V gene sequence: CDR1 MGHDK, CDR2 SYGVNS. Trimming took 5 bases from V and 5 from J, leaving 6 bases between them. CDR3 amino acids: CASSRLETQYF. The DNA for the CDR3 is TGTGCCAGCAGTCGGTTGGAGACCCAGTACTTC.

This rearrangement joins TRBV4-1 to TRBJ2-7, with 9 bases that match TRBD2. Germline CDR1 is MGHRA and CDR2 is YSYEKL. The CDR3 covers 16 residues. V shed 0 bases and J 6 bases; nucleotides not matched to a gene: 9. CDR3 protein: CASSQDPAGGPGEQYF. DNA of the CDR3: TGCGCCAGCAGCCAAGATCCGGCGGGAGGGCCTGGCGAGCAGTACTTC.

V is TRBV6-1 and J is TRBJ1-1, with D perhaps TRBD1 (5 bases). CDR1 is MNHNS and CDR2 is SASEGT in the germline V gene. Trimming left V 6 bases short and J 1 base short, with 15 bases between. CDR3 length equals 15 residues. For the CDR3, the DNA is TGTGCCAGCAGCCACCTACCTACAGGGAACACTGAAGCTTTCTTT. This gives the protein CASSHLPTGNTEAFF.

The chain combines TRBV28 with TRBJ2-1; D is possibly TRBD1 (5 bases). This CDR3 has 15 residues. The germline V gene has CDR1 MDHEN and CDR2 SYDVKM. V shed 8 bases and J shed 5 bases, with 19 bases lying between them. The CDR3 DNA sequence: TGTGCCAGCTTAAACAGGCCCCTGGTGGACAATGAGCAGTTCTTC. Amino acid sequence: CASLNRPLVDNEQFF.

The rearrangement links TRBV6-6 to TRBJ2-3; D remains ambiguous. Trimming shortened V by 4 bases and J by 3 bases, and 8 bases separated the two germline ends. Germline V lookup: CDR1 MNHNY, CDR2 SVGAGI (reference sequence). CDR3 length: 13 residues. The CDR3 DNA reads as TGTGCCAGCAGTTTTCGTCTGACAGATACGCAGTATTTT. Translating gives CASSFRLTDTQYF.

The V gene is TRBV29-1, the J gene TRBJ2-5, with D possibly TRBD1 on 6 matching bases. The CDR3 length is 12 residues. Germline CDR1 reads SQVTM; CDR2 reads ANQGSEA. The ends were cut back, 4 bases at V and 5 bases at J, with 11 bases in the middle. CDR3 nucleotides: TGCAGCGTTGGAGGGGGAATGGAGACCCAGTACTTC. Translated: CSVGGGMETQYF.

This chain links TRBV18 with TRBJ2-5; 8 bases fit TRBD1. Germline CDR1 reads KGHSH; CDR2 reads LQKENI. The CDR3 spans 14 residues. V trimming: 2 bases; J trimming: 4 bases; junction bases outside the gene matches: 3. The CDR3 coding sequence is TGTGCCAGCTCACCAGCAGGGGGCGGAGAGACCCAGTACTTC. The encoded protein is CASSPAGGGETQYF.

The chain carries TRBV10-1 and TRBJ2-3, with no clear D. The CDR3 contains 14 residues. V shed 8 bases and J shed 6 bases, with 18 bases lying between them. Looked up from germline, CDR1 is WNHNN and CDR2 is SYGVQD (reference sequence). The CDR3 is CASSQSAAGDTQYF. The CDR3 DNA is TGCGCCAGCTCTCAATCCGCGGCCGGGGATACGCAGTATTTT.

This clone was counted between two and nine times. The chain links TRBV7-9 to TRBJ1-2, with TRBD1 matching 8 bases. This CDR3 has 14 residues. Germline V gene data show CDR1 as SEHNR and CDR2 as FQNEAQ (reference sequence). V lost 4 bases and J lost 8; bases outside the gene matches: 9. The CDR3 loop is CASSSSGGAGGYTF. For the CDR3, the DNA is TGTGCCAGCAGCTCCTCAGGGGGCGCGGGGGGCTACACCTTC.

V gene TRBV6-1 combines with J gene TRBJ2-3; D is perhaps TRBD1 (5 bases). V lost 0 bases and J lost 2, with 15 bases in between. The CDR3 spans 17 residues. The germline V gene encodes CDR1 MNHNS and CDR2 SASEGT. The CDR3 region has the DNA TGTGCCAGCAGTGAAGCGGGGAAAGGGGCACTCACAGATACGCAGTATTTT. Its translation is CASSEAGKGALTDTQYF.

The chain uses TRBV27 and TRBJ2-1; maybe TRBD2 (6 bases). The CDR3 spans 14 residues. Germline CDR1 and CDR2: MNHEY and SMNVEV (reference sequence). Trimming cost V 8 bases and J 4 bases, with 15 bases left between them. The CDR3: CASSDGSVYNEQFF. The CDR3 nucleotides are TGTGCCAGCTCGGACGGGAGCGTATACAATGAGCAGTTCTTC.

V gene TRBV11-2 combines with J gene TRBJ2-7; TRBD1 aligns across 9 bases. Per the germline V gene, CDR1 is SGHAT and CDR2 is FQNNGV. The CDR3 has 14 residues. Trimming removed 5 bases from V and 2 bases from J; junction bases left unmatched: 4. CDR3 region: CASSPTGGPYEQYF. The CDR3 DNA follows: TGTGCCAGCAGCCCGACAGGGGGACCCTACGAGCAGTACTTC.

In DNA form, the CDR3 reads TGTGCCAGTAGTATAGCTAGCGGGAGGGGCCACAATGAGCAGTTCTTC. Translated, it gives CASSIASGRGHNEQFF. The V and J genes are TRBV19 and TRBJ2-1, with 12 bases fitting TRBD2. Trimming at V came to 1 base and at J to 5 bases, leaving 3 bases not matched to a gene. The CDR3 length is 16 residues. CDR1 is LNHDA and CDR2 is SQIVND in the germline V gene (reference sequence).

This rearrangement joins TRBV28 to TRBJ1-5; 8 positions match TRBD1. The CDR3 runs 16 residues. Germline V lookup: CDR1 MDHEN, CDR2 SYDVKM. The ends lost 6 bases at V and 6 bases at J; junction bases unmatched: 13. The CDR3 coding sequence is TGTGCCAGCAGAGTCTGGTCAGGGGGCGCGGGTCAGCCCCAGCATTTT. Translated, it gives CASRVWSGGAGQPQHF.

This chain connects TRBV11-1 to TRBJ1-1; D unclear. V was shortened by 7 bases and J by 2 bases, with 20 bases between the two germline ends. This CDR3 region has 16 residues. Germline CDR1 is SGHAT and CDR2 is FQDESV (reference sequence). CDR3 sequence reads: CASTLPAGGTNTEAFF. The CDR3 bases are TGTGCCAGCACCCTCCCCGCGGGCGGCACTAACACTGAAGCTTTCTTT.

The rearrangement uses TRBV19 and TRBJ1-5; no clear D gene. CDR3 length equals 16 residues. Germline values: CDR1 LNHDA, CDR2 SQIVND (reference sequence). Deletions cut 3 bases from V and 2 bases from J, with 14 bases between. CDR3: CASSITIGGGNQPQHF. DNA for the CDR3: TGTGCCAGTAGTATTACCATAGGAGGAGGCAATCAGCCCCAGCATTTT. Full variable domain (rest looked up from reference TRBV19 and TRBJ1-5): DGGITQSPKYLFRKEGQNVTLSCEQNLNHDAMYWYRQDPGQGLRLIYYSQIVNDFQKGDIAEGYSVSREKKESFPLTVTSAQKNPTAFYLCASSITIGGGNQPQHFGDGTRLSIL.